The 6 T cell receptor beta chains below come from one sample, sequenced in a study of T cell responses to AZD1222 COVID-19 vaccine. Method: immunoSEQ multiplex PCR; TCRdb's copy keeps in-frame clones and lacks some. The sample has about 60,000 clones; roughly 80% are singletons. This sample comprised peripheral blood, obtained 28 days after the second AZD1222 dose. All receptors come from an adult who received the AZD1222 COVID-19 vaccine.

This clone has just one count. The chain uses TRBV6-1 and TRBJ1-4; TRBD1 agrees at 9 bases. Germline V lookup: CDR1 MNHNS, CDR2 SASEGT. Trimming removed 3 bases from V and 2 bases from J; junction bases left unmatched: 7. This CDR3 comprises 17 residues. CDR3: CASSDPDRGETNEKLFF. DNA of the CDR3: TGTGCCAGCAGTGATCCCGACAGGGGGGAGACTAATGAAAAACTGTTTTTT.

V and J are TRBV28 and TRBJ2-3; no reliable D call. Trimming took off 5 bases at V and 8 bases at J, with 14 bases between the two ends. Germline V lookup: CDR1 MDHEN, CDR2 SYDVKM. The length of the CDR3 is 13 residues. For the CDR3, the DNA is TGTGCCAGCAGTCTCCCAGGTGGCGGTACGCAGTATTTT. Translating gives CASSLPGGGTQYF.

This clone has just a few counts. Other DNA sequences in the same sample also yield this CDR3. The V call is TRBV5-6, the J call TRBJ2-5; 10 nucleotides match TRBD2. This CDR3 comprises 14 residues. Germline CDR1 SGHDT, CDR2 YYEEEE. The V and J ends lost 2 bases and 5 bases, in that order; junction bases with no gene match: 3. Here the CDR3 reads CASSFSSGGETQYF. The CDR3 DNA follows: TGTGCCAGCAGCTTTTCTAGCGGGGGTGAGACCCAGTACTTC.

The chain uses TRBV7-2 and TRBJ2-1; D remains unclear. Deletions cut 1 base from V and 0 bases from J, with 10 bases between. Germline-derived CDR1 and CDR2 are SGHTA and FQGNSA. The CDR3 covers 16 residues. CDR3 sequence reads: CASSLGGYSSYNEQFF. DNA for the CDR3: TGTGCCAGCAGCTTAGGAGGTTATAGCTCCTACAATGAGCAGTTCTTC.

The CDR3 region is CASSSGWGNEQFF. The CDR3 coding sequence is TGTGCCAGCAGTTCCGGGTGGGGCAATGAGCAGTTCTTC. This chain links TRBV12-3 or TRBV12-4 with TRBJ2-1; D ambiguous. This CDR3 has 13 residues. Between the trimmed V and J ends, which lost 4 bases and 6 bases, there was a span of 10 bases.

This chain uses TRBV6-6 with TRBJ1-4; 10 bases agree with TRBD1. This CDR3 has 22 residues. CDR1 and CDR2 (germline): MNHNY, SVGAGI (reference sequence). Losses at the gene ends were 5 bases for V and 2 bases for J; bases not matched to a gene: 23. CDR3 amino acids: CASSLEPPGTGVFGKTNEKLFF. Written as DNA, the CDR3 is TGTGCCAGCAGTCTCGAACCGCCCGGGACAGGGGTCTTTGGTAAGACTAATGAAAAACTGTTTTTT.